A selection of T cell receptor beta chains follows, all from one sample in a study of identical twins. TCRdb passed the 5' RACE reads through MiXCR, listing each CDR3 protein once. The sample includes approximately 600,000 distinct CDR3 sequences, roughly 6.6% of them seen just once. This sample also belongs to another study, concerning yellow fever vaccine responses in identical twins.

Sample: PBMCs. The receptors originated from a woman aged 18-35 years in good health. Both conserved end residues are part of each CDR3. The D gene is left open where the match is weak. Part of the rows lack a size; the others show once, few, many or a class for expanded clones.

D	size	length	V	J	DNA	CDR3
-	many	15	TRBV12-3/TRBV12-4	TRBJ2-1	TGTGCCAGCAGTTCTTTCGTGTTTCGATATAGTGAGCAGTTCTTC	CASSSFVFRYSEQFF
TRBD1	-	16	TRBV20-1	TRBJ1-1	TGCAGTGCTAGCGGCTCCGGGACAGGGGGAGGCACTGAAGCTTTCTTT	CSASGSGTGGGTEAFF
TRBD2	-	14	TRBV6-2/TRBV6-3	TRBJ2-2	TGTGCCAGCTCCTTCACCCGGGGGGCCGGGGAGCTGTTTTTT	CASSFTRGAGELFF
-	many	14	TRBV3-1	TRBJ2-1	TGTGCCAGCAGCCAGAACGGGGCGGGCAATGAGCAGTTCTTC	CASSQNGAGNEQFF
-	few	15	TRBV14	TRBJ2-1	TGTGCCAGCAGCCAAGGGTTACACACCTACAATGAGCAGTTCTTC	CASSQGLHTYNEQFF
-	few	12	TRBV29-1	TRBJ2-5	TGCAGCGCACAGGGTCTCGGCGAGACCCAGTACTTC	CSAQGLGETQYF
-	few	15	TRBV3-1	TRBJ1-1	TGTGCCAGCAGCCTTGGGACATCCATGAACACTGAAGCTTTCTTT	CASSLGTSMNTEAFF
-	few	11	TRBV6-6	TRBJ2-7	TGTGCCAGCAGTTACTCGACAGACGTATACTTC	CASSYSTDVYF
-	many	11	TRBV20-1	TRBJ1-1	TGCATTGGAGGAAAGAACACTGAAGCTTTCTTT	CIGGKNTEAFF
TRBD2	many	17	TRBV12-3/TRBV12-4	TRBJ2-5	TGTGCCAGCAGTTTAGCCCCACTAGCGGGGGACATGGGTGGCCAGTACTTC	CASSLAPLAGDMGGQYF
TRBD2	many	15	TRBV4-1	TRBJ2-2	TGCGCCAGCAACCCTGGACTAGCCTCAACCGGGGAGCTGTTTTTT	CASNPGLASTGELFF
TRBD2	-	15	TRBV2	TRBJ2-5	TGTGCCAGCAGTGAAGGTAGCGGGGGGGGAGAGACCCAGTACTTC	CASSEGSGGGETQYF
-	few	13	TRBV29-1	TRBJ1-1	TGCAGCGTTGTAGGGGTTATGAACACTGAAGCTTTCTTT	CSVVGVMNTEAFF
-	-	14	TRBV20-1	TRBJ2-7	TGCAGTGCCCCCCGGAGGGGGGAGCCCTACGAGCAGTACTTC	CSAPRRGEPYEQYF
-	-	13	TRBV20-1	TRBJ1-6	TGCAGTGCTGCCACGCAGAAGGCCTCACCCCTCCACTTT	CSAATQKASPLHF
-	few	15	TRBV3-1	TRBJ2-2	TGTGCCAGCAGCCAAGACCCAGAAAACACCGGGGAGCTGTTTTTT	CASSQDPENTGELFF
TRBD2	-	15	TRBV27	TRBJ2-7	TGTGCCAGCACCCGAAGACTAGCGGGAGACTACGAGCAGTACTTC	CASTRRLAGDYEQYF
TRBD1	-	13	TRBV7-2	TRBJ1-1	TGTGCCAGCAGGGCAGCAGGGGGCACTGAAGCTTTCTTT	CASRAAGGTEAFF
TRBD2	many	16	TRBV20-1	TRBJ2-5	TGCAGTGCTCCCCCGCGGACTAGCGGGAGTCGGGAGACCCAGTACTTC	CSAPPRTSGSRETQYF
-	few	15	TRBV7-9	TRBJ2-7	TGTGCCAGCAGCCACATGGACCGGCCGGGTAGGGAGCAGTACTTC	CASSHMDRPGREQYF
TRBD2	-	14	TRBV5-1	TRBJ2-1	TGCGCCAGCCGGCCCGGGACTAGCATGGATGAGCAGTTCTTC	CASRPGTSMDEQFF
TRBD2	many	14	TRBV20-1	TRBJ2-3	TGCAGTGGGGCGGGGGGAACACTCACAGATACGCAGTATTTT	CSGAGGTLTDTQYF
TRBD2	few	18	TRBV12-3/TRBV12-4	TRBJ2-6	TGTGCCTGCAGTAGCGGGTTAGCGGGGCTCTCTGGGGCCAACGTCCTGACTTTC	CACSSGLAGLSGANVLTF
TRBD2	many	15	TRBV28	TRBJ2-7	TGTGCCAGCAGTTTATCTCTGGGAGGGTCCTACGAGCAGTACTTC	CASSLSLGGSYEQYF
-	few	15	TRBV27	TRBJ2-1	TGTGCCACCCAGACCGGGCTCCAGAACCTACATGAGCAGTTCTTC	CATQTGLQNLHEQFF
-	few	13	TRBV7-2	TRBJ2-5	TGTGCCACCACCATACCTCAAATGGAGACCCAGTACTTC	CATTIPQMETQYF
-	many	17	TRBV15	TRBJ2-1	TGTGCCACCAGCAGGGAATACGGCCCAAACTCCTACAATGAGCAGTTCTTC	CATSREYGPNSYNEQFF
-	few	16	TRBV11-2	TRBJ2-7	TGTGCCAGCAGCTTAGAGGGAGGGGGACTAACCTACGAGCAGTACTTC	CASSLEGGGLTYEQYF
-	few	13	TRBV12-3/TRBV12-4	TRBJ1-1	TGTGCCAGCAGTTTAGCCAGCTTAAGCGAAGCTTTCTTT	CASSLASLSEAFF
-	many	12	TRBV27	TRBJ1-6	TGTGCCAGCAGTTACAGGGCCTCACCCCTCCACTTT	CASSYRASPLHF
-	few	11	TRBV7-8	TRBJ2-7	TGTGCCAGCAGCAAACAATACGAGCAGTACTTC	CASSKQYEQYF
-	few	14	TRBV25-1	TRBJ2-1	TGTGCCAGCAGTGAATCGGAGGGGGCATCTGAGCAGTTCTTC	CASSESEGASEQFF
-	few	13	TRBV15	TRBJ2-1	TGTGCCACCAGCGGACAGTACTACAATGAGCAGTTCTTC	CATSGQYYNEQFF
-	many	15	TRBV28	TRBJ2-1	TGTGCCAGCAGTGAAGGGGATCGGCCCTACAATGAGCAGTTCTTC	CASSEGDRPYNEQFF
-	many	14	TRBV29-1	TRBJ1-1	TGCAGCGTAAGGACAGTTATGGGAAACACTGAAGCTTTCTTT	CSVRTVMGNTEAFF
TRBD2	many	14	TRBV20-1	TRBJ2-3	TGCAGTGCTAGCCCCAGCGGGAGAGGGAATACGCAGTATTTT	CSASPSGRGNTQYF
TRBD2	-	13	TRBV12-5	TRBJ2-1	TGTGCTAGTGGTTTGCGAGCGGGGTTTGAGCAGTTCTTC	CASGLRAGFEQFF
TRBD1	-	15	TRBV29-1	TRBJ1-1	TGCAGCGTTGAAGATAGACAGGGGGCAGGAACTGAAGCTTTCTTT	CSVEDRQGAGTEAFF
TRBD1	-	15	TRBV11-2	TRBJ1-2	TGTGCCAGCAGCTTGTCCGACAGGGTGGGAGGTGGCTACACCTTC	CASSLSDRVGGGYTF
-	few	14	TRBV6-1	TRBJ2-5	TGTGCCAGCAGGCGACCGGGGGTCCAAGAGACCCAGTACTTC	CASRRPGVQETQYF
-	few	15	TRBV7-9	TRBJ2-4	TGTGCCAGCAGCTTACGGGAGAGAGGCAAAAACATTCAGTACTTC	CASSLRERGKNIQYF
-	many	11	TRBV12-3/TRBV12-4	TRBJ1-1	TGTGCCAGCAGTGCAGACACCCAAGCTTTCTTT	CASSADTQAFF
TRBD1	-	16	TRBV7-7	TRBJ2-2	TGTGCCAGCAGTCCCCAAGGGACAGGGACCACCGGGGAGCTGTTTTTT	CASSPQGTGTTGELFF
TRBD2	-	18	TRBV19	TRBJ2-5	TGTGCCAGTAGTATTATGTATAGCGGGAGGGCCGGCCAAGAGACCCAGTACTTC	CASSIMYSGRAGQETQYF
-	many	13	TRBV29-1	TRBJ1-4	TGCAGCGTTGACTCGGGGGTTAATGAAAAACTGTTTTTT	CSVDSGVNEKLFF
TRBD1	-	13	TRBV5-6	TRBJ2-7	TGTGCCAGCAGTGAAGGACAGGGGGTAGAGCAGTACTTC	CASSEGQGVEQYF
-	-	13	TRBV4-1	TRBJ1-1	TGCGCCAGCAGCCAGCGCGGATCAGATGAAGCTTTCTTT	CASSQRGSDEAFF